This T cell receptor (beta chain) was obtained from a study of CD8 T cells in Susac syndrome. Study details: Sequenced Susac syndrome patients included roughly six with active disease and under 10 who were in remission.

With random hexamers, roughly 0.45 to 1 ug RNA was reverse transcribed. TCR beta CDR3 was amplified by immunoSEQ covering 54 Vbeta and 13 Jbeta. A single record per CDR3 protein comes from TCRdb applying MiXCR to the immunoSEQ multiplex PCR reads. The table includes 95,000 to 150,000 distinct CDR3 sequences, over 95% detected once. Trimming removed 1 base at V and 4 bases at J, with 13 bases between. CDR1 is LGHDT and CDR2 is YNNKEL in the germline V gene (reference sequence). This CDR3 has 16 amino acids. To note about this clonotype: Its target is not known.

Study-level points and caveats: In Susac syndrome, CD4+ T cell repertoires lacked any clonal expansion.

The chain carries TRBV3-1 and TRBJ2-2, with D possibly being TRBD2 (6 bases). This TCR came from a human donor with Susac syndrome. The sample consisted of CD4+ T cells from PBMCs. The CDR3 here is CASSQGGLRSTGELFF. The CDR3 nucleotides are TGTGCCAGCAGCCAAGGGGGACTTCGATCCACCGGGGAGCTGTTTTTT.